The 7 T cell receptor beta chains below all came from one sample that was sequenced in a study of siplizumab effects on memory and regulatory T cells (dated by TCRdb to between 2018 and 2021). Library construction relied on the immunoSEQ multiplex PCR assay. TCRdb stores this immuneACCESS table with in-frame sequences only. Part of the clones is absent; in the studies checked, under half of the shortfall reflects unresolved V genes, and no reason is known for the rest. The sample profile shows some 62,000 clones; 79% of them were found once. Jointly, the top ten make up roughly 0.4% of the sample. Material for sequencing was memory CD4+ T cells sorted from blood. The sample's cell subset or site label, decoded: unstimulated CD4+ memory T cells. The receptors derive from a human donor in good health.

The chain is built from TRBV11-3 and TRBJ2-2; D is perhaps TRBD1 (6 bases). The CDR3 covers 12 residues. The germline V gene has CDR1 SGHNT and CDR2 YENEEA. Trimming left V 4 bases short and J 10 bases short, with 10 bases between. The CDR3 sequence: CASSSGTTELFF. The CDR3 DNA reads TGTGCCAGCAGCTCAGGGACAACGGAGCTGTTTTTT.

The chain has TRBV7-9 and TRBJ1-5, with a possible D match to TRBD1 (5 bases). Per the germline V gene, CDR1 is SEHNR and CDR2 is FQNEAQ (reference sequence). Trimming took off 0 bases at V and 4 bases at J, with 7 bases between the two ends. The CDR3 consists of 14 residues. CDR3 sequence (DNA): TGTGCCAGCAGCTTAGCACAGGCTAATCAGCCCCAGCATTTT. As protein: CASSLAQANQPQHF.

V is TRBV6-1 and J is TRBJ1-1; D is possibly TRBD1 (5 bases). The CDR3 runs to 15 residues. With 7 bases removed from V and 1 base from J, the gap between germline ends came to 16 bases. Germline V gene lookup returns CDR1 MNHNS and CDR2 SASEGT. CDR3 region: CASNPWGGRNTEAFF. DNA for the CDR3: TGTGCCAGCAACCCTTGGGGGGGAAGGAACACTGAAGCTTTCTTT.

A single count supports this clone. V usage is TRBV18 and J usage is TRBJ1-2; a possible D gene is TRBD1 (5 bases). V lost 3 bases to trimming and J lost 4 bases, with 18 bases between them. There are 16 residues in the CDR3. The V gene's germline CDR1 is KGHSH and CDR2 LQKENI. CDR3 nucleotide sequence: TGTGCCAGCTCACCCCTAGCGGGGGAAACGTCCTATGGCTACACCTTC. Encoded protein: CASSPLAGETSYGYTF. The full variable domain, its missing parts supplied by reference TRBV18 and TRBJ1-2, is NAGVMQNPRHLVRRRGQEARLRCSPMKGHSHVYWYRQLPEEGLKFMVYLQKENIIDESGMPKERFSAEFPKEGPSILRIQQVVRGDSAAYFCASSPLAGETSYGYTFGSGTRLTVV.

The chain has TRBV7-3 and TRBJ2-3; perhaps TRBD2 as D (6 bases). Trimming stripped 8 bases from V and 6 bases from J, with 9 bases between. Germline values: CDR1 SGHTA, CDR2 FQGTGA. The CDR3 extends over 11 amino acids. CDR3 nucleotides: TGTGCCAGCGGAGGGGCCGATACGCAGTATTTT. Translated, it gives CASGGADTQYF.

This chain uses TRBV5-4 with TRBJ2-2, with 9 bases that match TRBD2. Per germline, CDR1 SGHNT and CDR2 YYREEE (reference sequence). This CDR3 spans 16 amino acids. V shed 4 bases and J 1 base; nucleotides not matched to a gene: 5. The CDR3 loop reads CASSETAGGNTGELFF. The CDR3 DNA is TGTGCCAGCAGCGAAACAGCGGGGGGGAACACCGGGGAGCTGTTTTTT.

Only one count was recorded for this clone. This rearrangement joins TRBV18 to TRBJ1-1; D gene ambiguous. CDR1 is KGHSH, CDR2 LQKENI, per germline. V was clipped by 3 bases and J by 2 bases, with 10 bases between them. The CDR3 has 14 amino acids. The CDR3 is CASSPLMGNTEAFF. The CDR3 region has the DNA TGTGCCAGCTCACCCCTCATGGGCAACACTGAAGCTTTCTTT.